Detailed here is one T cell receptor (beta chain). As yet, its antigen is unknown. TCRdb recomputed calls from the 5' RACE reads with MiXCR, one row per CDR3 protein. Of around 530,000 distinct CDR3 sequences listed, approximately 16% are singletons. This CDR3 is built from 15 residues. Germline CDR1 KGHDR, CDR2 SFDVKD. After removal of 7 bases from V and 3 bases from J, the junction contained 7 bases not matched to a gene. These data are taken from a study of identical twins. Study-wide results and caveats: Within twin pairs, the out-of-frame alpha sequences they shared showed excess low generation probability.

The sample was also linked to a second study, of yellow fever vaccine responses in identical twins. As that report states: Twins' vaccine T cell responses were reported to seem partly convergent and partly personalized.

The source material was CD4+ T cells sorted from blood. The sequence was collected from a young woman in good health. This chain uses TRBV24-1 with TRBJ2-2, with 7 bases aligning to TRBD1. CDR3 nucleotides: TGTGCCACCAGAGGCGACAGGGTAGACACCGGGGAGCTGTTTTTT. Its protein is CATRGDRVDTGELFF.